Listed here are 30 T cell receptor beta chains from one sample, sequenced in a study of blood T cells in healthy people across ages. Then a second PCR, running about 6 to 11 cycles, was carried out with a sample-barcoded 5' primer and a J-beta primer mix. TCRdb independently ran MiXCR on the 5' RACE reads; one entry per CDR3 protein. Here the sample spans under 2 million distinct CDR3 sequences, roughly a third being singletons. Material for sequencing was blood. These receptors all come from a woman aged 30 to 39 in good health.

In this sample, this clonotype turned up a few times. The chain employs TRBV9 and TRBJ2-7; possibly TRBD1 or TRBD2 for D (6 bases each). The germline V and J ends were trimmed by 4 bases and 3 bases, with 14 bases remaining between them. The CDR3 has 14 amino acids. CDR1 and CDR2 (germline): SGDLS, YYNGEE. CDR3: CASSSAGTLYEQYF. CDR3 DNA sequence: TGTGCCAGCAGCTCCGCGGGGACACTCTACGAGCAGTACTTC.

The genes are TRBV29-1 and TRBJ2-1; D unclear. This CDR3 contains 12 residues. The germline gives CDR1 SQVTM, CDR2 ANQGSEA. Deletions cut 2 bases from V and 11 bases from J, with 13 bases between. CDR3 bases: TGCAGCGTTGAAAGTTCCGTCTATCAGCAGTTCTTC. This encodes CSVESSVYQQFF.

The chain recombines TRBV10-3 with TRBJ2-3; tentatively, D is TRBD2 (7 bases). The CDR3 covers 12 residues. From germline, CDR1 is ENHRY and CDR2 SYGVKD. V lost 6 bases and J 4 bases, leaving 8 bases between the germline ends. CDR3 bases: TGTGCCATCAGGGGGGGGCCAGATACGCAGTATTTT. It codes for CAIRGGPDTQYF.

The chain uses TRBV5-6 and TRBJ2-3; D possibly matches TRBD1 or TRBD2 (7 bases each). Germline CDR1 reads SGHDT; CDR2 reads YYEEEE. This CDR3 has 16 residues. V was trimmed by 0 bases and J by 8 bases, leaving 19 bases between them. The CDR3 reads CASSLGSGGGQVTQYF. CDR3 DNA: TGTGCCAGCAGCTTGGGGTCAGGGGGGGGCCAAGTTACGCAGTATTTT.

The gene calls are TRBV2 and TRBJ1-5, with unresolved D. Trimming stripped 1 base from V and 4 bases from J, with 11 bases between. This CDR3 is 15 amino acids long. CDR1 is SNHLY and CDR2 is FYNNEI in the germline V gene. CDR3 DNA: TGTGCCAGCAGTGAAGGGTCGTGGGGAAATCAGCCCCAGCATTTT. Protein product: CASSEGSWGNQPQHF.

This clonotype was seen only a few times. The chain joins TRBV20-1 to TRBJ2-5, with a tentative D call TRBD2 (5 bases). This CDR3 is built from 13 residues. The germline V gene encodes CDR1 DFQATT and CDR2 SNEGSKA (reference sequence). Trimming removed 1 base from V and 0 bases from J, with 6 bases in between. In DNA, the CDR3 is TGCAGTGCTAGAGCGGGAAACCAAGAGACCCAGTACTTC. Its protein is CSARAGNQETQYF.

The rearrangement joins TRBV7-8 to TRBJ2-5, with 9 positions matching TRBD1. Germline V gene lookup returns CDR1 SGHVS and CDR2 FQNEAQ. Unmatched junction bases numbered 9, after V lost 0 bases and J lost 7 bases. CDR3 length: 16 amino acids. CDR3 region: CASSLAYSGQGGTQYF. The CDR3 DNA is TGTGCCAGCAGCTTAGCGTATTCGGGACAGGGCGGGACCCAGTACTTC. The variable domain in full, with the rest retrieved from reference TRBV7-8 and TRBJ2-5, is GAGVSQSPRYKVAKRGQDVALRCDPISGHVSLFWYQQALGQGPEFLTYFQNEAQLDKSGLPSDRFFAERPEGSVSTLKIQRTQQEDSAVYLCASSLAYSGQGGTQYFGPGTRLLVL.

Only a few counts were recorded for this clonotype. This rearrangement joins TRBV5-1 to TRBJ2-7; weak D call: TRBD2 (5 bases). V lost 0 bases and J 9 bases, leaving 13 bases between the germline ends. Per the germline V gene, CDR1 is SGHRS and CDR2 is YFSETQ. The CDR3 spans 13 residues. CDR3 coding DNA: TGCGCCAGCAGCTTGGACTTGCGGGCAGGGCAGTACTTC. Its translation: CASSLDLRAGQYF.

This rearrangement joins TRBV27 to TRBJ2-3, with 9 bases lining up with TRBD1. CDR1 is MNHEY, CDR2 SMNVEV, per germline (reference sequence). The length of the CDR3 is 12 residues. The junction had 4 bases not matched to a gene; V was cut back by 1 base and J by 14 bases. CDR3 in amino acids: CASSLLGQGPYF. The CDR3 DNA reads as TGTGCCAGCAGTTTATTGGGACAGGGACCGTATTTT.

This clonotype was recorded only once. The rearrangement links TRBV7-9 to TRBJ1-4; weak D call: TRBD1 (5 bases). V was clipped by 5 bases and J by 8 bases, with 9 bases between them. This CDR3 region has 12 residues. Germline V gene lookup returns CDR1 SEHNR and CDR2 FQNEAQ (reference sequence). CDR3 amino acids: CASSRGEEKLFF. DNA for the CDR3: TGTGCCAGCAGCCGAGGGGAGGAAAAACTGTTTTTT.

The chain combines TRBV20-1 with TRBJ2-3; a weak D match, TRBD2 (7 bases). With 0 bases removed from V and 6 bases from J, the gap between germline ends came to 13 bases. CDR1 is DFQATT and CDR2 is SNEGSKA in the germline V gene (reference sequence). CDR3 size: 14 residues. The CDR3 protein is CSARDPRGADTQYF. CDR3 bases: TGCAGTGCTAGAGATCCCCGGGGGGCGGATACGCAGTATTTT.

The chain has TRBV20-1 and TRBJ2-2; weak D call: TRBD2 (5 bases). Germline loops: CDR1 DFQATT, CDR2 SNEGSKA (reference sequence). The V gene lost 5 bases and the J gene lost 1 base, with 8 bases spanning the gap. This CDR3 is 13 amino acids long. For the CDR3, the DNA is TGCAGTGCTGAGGACTTGAACACCGGGGAGCTGTTTTTT. Translating gives CSAEDLNTGELFF.

This clonotype was counted ten times or more. The genes are TRBV29-1 and TRBJ2-1; 10 bases are a match to TRBD2. The CDR3 consists of 17 residues. V lost 2 bases, J lost 1 base, and 8 bases stayed unmatched. Germline V gives CDR1 SQVTM, CDR2 ANQGSEA. The CDR3 DNA follows: TGCAGCGTTGAACGACCTAGCGGGAGTAGGTCCTACAATGAGCAGTTCTTC. Amino acid sequence: CSVERPSGSRSYNEQFF.

This clonotype was observed a few times. The chain joins TRBV4-2 to TRBJ1-5, with D uncertain. V was cut by 4 bases and J by 0 bases, with 16 bases left in between. The germline CDR1 and CDR2 sequences are LGHNA and YNFKEQ. CDR3 length equals 17 residues. CDR3 coding DNA: TGTGCCAGCAGCCCCGATGAGGGCCCATATAGCAATCAGCCCCAGCATTTT. Encoded protein: CASSPDEGPYSNQPQHF.

The J gene is TRBJ1-1, the V gene TRBV12-3 or TRBV12-4, with a possible D match to TRBD1 (6 bases). V lost 7 bases and J lost 5, with 14 bases in between. The CDR3 sequence is 13 residues long. CDR3 region: CASIWGGWTEAFF. The CDR3 region has the DNA TGTGCCAGCATTTGGGGGGGCTGGACTGAAGCTTTCTTT.

The table lists this clonotype with a few counts. V usage is TRBV29-1 and J usage is TRBJ2-2, with D uncertain. Germline CDR1 SQVTM, CDR2 ANQGSEA. Between the trimmed V and J ends, which lost 7 bases and 4 bases, there was a span of 10 bases. The CDR3 is made up of 12 amino acids. CDR3 protein: CSGHWRTGELFF. DNA of the CDR3: TGCAGCGGCCATTGGCGCACCGGGGAGCTGTTTTTT.

A single count supports this clonotype. The chain joins TRBV4-1 to TRBJ2-2, with TRBD2 identical over 10 bases. V lost 5 bases, J lost 4 bases, and 7 bases stayed unmatched. CDR1 MGHRA and CDR2 YSYEKL come from the germline V gene. The CDR3 consists of 16 residues. The CDR3 nucleotides are TGCGCCAGCAGCGCTAGCCAGCGGGGGGGCACCGGGGAGCTGTTTTTT. Its protein product is CASSASQRGGTGELFF.

This clonotype has more than one count but fewer than ten. This chain links TRBV13 with TRBJ1-5; TRBD1 agrees at 7 bases. Germline V CDR1 and CDR2: PRHDT, FYEKMQ (reference sequence). V was pared by 4 bases and J by 7 bases, with 10 bases of the junction left unmatched. The CDR3 runs 15 residues. CDR3 protein: CASSSTGEPGQPQHF. Here the CDR3 DNA reads TGTGCCAGCAGCTCAACAGGGGAGCCAGGACAGCCCCAGCATTTT.

This clonotype has just a few counts. The junction and the germline gene differ at one end; a read error may be behind it. The V call is TRBV5-1, the J call TRBJ2-5, with 9 bases that match TRBD2. Looked up from germline, CDR1 is SGHRS and CDR2 is YFSETQ. The CDR3 extends over 15 amino acids. This CDR3 is CASSSVTSGQETQYF. CDR3 DNA: TGCGCTAGCAGCTCGGTGACTAGCGGCCAAGAGACCCAGTACTTC.

In regard to this clonotype: This may come from a read error, since a much larger clone is one base off. The chain links TRBV2 to TRBJ2-2; D gene uncertain. CDR1 is SNHLY, CDR2 FYNNEI, per germline. The germline V and J ends were trimmed by 7 bases and 2 bases, with 5 bases remaining between them. The CDR3 is 12 residues long. Written as DNA, the CDR3 is TGTGCCAGCAATGACAACACCGGGGAGCTGTTTTTT. It encodes CASNDNTGELFF.

Only one count was recorded for this clonotype. One junction end does not reproduce the germline sequence, and a read error may be involved. The chain links TRBV4-1 to TRBJ2-3; TRBD2 matches 9 bases. Germline V lookup: CDR1 MGHRA, CDR2 YSYEKL. The CDR3 is 15 residues long. CDR3 sequence (DNA): TGTGCCAGCAGCCGACTAGCGGAACTAACAGATACGCAGTATTTT. It codes for CASSRLAELTDTQYF.

This clonotype was recorded a few times. This chain connects TRBV20-1 to TRBJ2-5; 7 positions match TRBD2. In germline, CDR1 is DFQATT, CDR2 SNEGSKA (reference sequence). Trimming cost V 0 bases and J 3 bases; bases outside gene matches: 7. This CDR3 spans 15 amino acids. The CDR3: CSARDHAGAKETQYF. The CDR3 DNA reads TGCAGTGCTAGAGATCATGCGGGAGCTAAAGAGACCCAGTACTTC.

The chain joins TRBV6-1 to TRBJ2-7; 13 nucleotides match TRBD2. Trimming removed 6 bases from V and 2 bases from J; junction bases left unmatched: 16. The germline V gene has CDR1 MNHNS and CDR2 SASEGT. The CDR3 covers 19 residues. The CDR3 reads CASRDLPGLAGIGAYEQYF. The CDR3, as DNA: TGTGCCAGCAGAGACCTCCCGGGACTAGCGGGAATTGGGGCCTACGAGCAGTACTTC.

The sample holds many counts of this clonotype. This chain links TRBV4-1 with TRBJ2-7; perhaps TRBD2 as D (7 bases). Trimming removed 0 bases at V and 3 bases at J, with 15 bases between. Per germline, CDR1 MGHRA and CDR2 YSYEKL. The CDR3 is made up of 16 amino acids. CDR3 in amino acids: CASSQEERGAGYEQYF. The CDR3 nucleotides are TGCGCCAGCAGCCAAGAGGAACGGGGGGCTGGCTACGAGCAGTACTTC.

This clonotype was counted a few times. V is TRBV29-1 and J is TRBJ2-3, with 12 bases matching TRBD2. The CDR3 length is 18 residues. Germline CDR1 SQVTM, CDR2 ANQGSEA. V was clipped by 1 base and J by 2 bases; unmatched bases: 10. The CDR3 spells CSVEGGPLAGGPTDTQYF. CDR3 coding DNA: TGCAGCGTTGAAGGGGGCCCACTAGCGGGGGGTCCCACAGATACGCAGTATTTT.

V gene TRBV4-1 combines with J gene TRBJ1-1; 11 bases line up with TRBD1. Germline CDR1 reads MGHRA; CDR2 reads YSYEKL. With V trimmed by 3 bases and J by 1 base, 4 bases remained unmatched. This CDR3 spans 16 amino acids. This CDR3 is CASSQGTGGRNTEAFF. As DNA, the CDR3 is TGCGCCAGCAGCCAGGGGACAGGGGGGAGGAACACTGAAGCTTTCTTT.

This clonotype showed up just once. The chain recombines TRBV12-3 or TRBV12-4 with TRBJ1-5; D is perhaps TRBD1 (6 bases). CDR3 length equals 17 residues. V lost 5 bases, J lost 0 bases, and 17 bases lay in between. As DNA, the CDR3 is TGTGCCAGCAGTCCAGAGTCGGGGGCGAGTAGCAATCAGCCCCAGCATTTT. Amino acids: CASSPESGASSNQPQHF.

The chain combines TRBV5-6 with TRBJ2-5; the D call may be TRBD1 or TRBD2 (5 bases each). This CDR3 has 15 amino acids. Germline V gives CDR1 SGHDT, CDR2 YYEEEE. Trimming removed 6 bases at V and 5 bases at J, with 20 bases between. The CDR3 loop reads CASTRDPTGIETQYF. The CDR3 nucleotides read TGTGCCAGCACCCGGGACCCAACTGGGATTGAGACCCAGTACTTC.

This rearrangement joins TRBV27 to TRBJ2-7; TRBD2 aligns across 7 bases. Germline V gives CDR1 MNHEY, CDR2 SMNVEV (reference sequence). V was clipped by 6 bases and J by 4 bases; unmatched bases: 12. The CDR3 length is 15 residues. In DNA form, the CDR3 reads TGTGCCAGCAGCCTCCTTGGAGGGCGGGGGTACGAGCAGTACTTC. Translated: CASSLLGGRGYEQYF.

In this sample, this clonotype turned up a few times. The chain recombines TRBV6-2 or TRBV6-3 with TRBJ1-2; D remains unclear. V was trimmed by 5 bases and J by 2 bases, leaving 15 bases between them. Germline lookup yields CDR1 MNHEY and CDR2 SVGEGT. The CDR3 has 15 amino acids. In DNA form, the CDR3 reads TGTGCCAGCAGTACCGACTGGGAGGTAAACTATGGCTACACCTTC. Its translation: CASSTDWEVNYGYTF.